The rows below give T cell receptor beta chains drawn from one sample of a study of early T cells in non-severe SARS-CoV-2 infection. MiXCR, run by TCRdb on the 5' RACE reads, gives a single entry per CDR3 protein. The profile covers some 96,000 distinct CDR3 sequences, with 9.5% to 12% appearing a single time and around 4.8% taken by the ten largest. The sample here was whole blood, taken at baseline. These receptors originate from an adult who was a healthcare worker with PCR-confirmed SARS-CoV-2 infection or an uninfected control (not recorded which). Each CDR3 is given with its conserved first and last residue. The order of the fields is J gene, clone size, V gene, D gene, CDR3 protein, CDR3 DNA. The D gene is left open where the match is weak. The size of a clone is reported for some rows only, either as once, few or many, or as a class for expanded clones.

J gene: TRBJ1-2; clone size: .; V gene: TRBV18; D gene: .; CDR3 protein: CASSPAEGHYGYTF; CDR3 DNA: TGTGCCAGCTCACCGGCGGAAGGGCACTATGGCTACACCTTC
J gene: TRBJ2-1; clone size: few; V gene: TRBV30; D gene: .; CDR3 protein: CAWSESGYNEQFF; CDR3 DNA: TGTGCCTGGAGTGAGTCGGGCTACAATGAGCAGTTCTTC
J gene: TRBJ2-5; clone size: few; V gene: TRBV18; D gene: .; CDR3 protein: CASSDPGLSETQYF; CDR3 DNA: TGTGCCAGCTCCGACCCCGGGCTGTCGGAGACCCAGTACTTC
J gene: TRBJ2-1; clone size: many; V gene: TRBV20-1; D gene: .; CDR3 protein: CSASSYNEQFF; CDR3 DNA: TGCAGTGCTAGCTCCTACAATGAGCAGTTCTTC
J gene: TRBJ1-4; clone size: many; V gene: TRBV6-1; D gene: .; CDR3 protein: CASKPGRRRVDEKLFF; CDR3 DNA: TGTGCCAGCAAACCGGGACGGAGAAGGGTAGATGAAAAACTGTTTTTT
J gene: TRBJ2-1; clone size: .; V gene: TRBV12-3/TRBV12-4; D gene: TRBD2; CDR3 protein: CASSSAGGLSYNEQFF; CDR3 DNA: TGTGCCAGCAGCTCAGCGGGAGGCTTGTCCTACAATGAGCAGTTCTTC
J gene: TRBJ2-2; clone size: many; V gene: TRBV4-1; D gene: TRBD1; CDR3 protein: CASSHNTGGHTGELFF; CDR3 DNA: TGCGCCAGCAGCCATAATACAGGGGGTCACACCGGGGAGCTGTTTTTT
J gene: TRBJ1-6; clone size: .; V gene: TRBV20-1; D gene: .; CDR3 protein: CSASLESENSPLHF; CDR3 DNA: TGCAGTGCTAGTCTGGAGTCGGAGAATTCACCCCTCCACTTT
J gene: TRBJ1-1; clone size: many; V gene: TRBV6-5; D gene: .; CDR3 protein: CASSYTGNTEAFF; CDR3 DNA: TGTGCCAGCAGTTACACGGGGAACACTGAAGCTTTCTTT
J gene: TRBJ2-3; clone size: few; V gene: TRBV13; D gene: TRBD2; CDR3 protein: CASSLASGRTDTQYF; CDR3 DNA: TGTGCCAGCAGCTTAGCTAGCGGGAGAACAGATACGCAGTATTTT
J gene: TRBJ2-3; clone size: .; V gene: TRBV5-1; D gene: .; CDR3 protein: CASSLALERSADTQYF; CDR3 DNA: TGCGCCAGCAGCTTGGCTCTGGAAAGGAGCGCAGATACGCAGTATTTT
J gene: TRBJ1-4; clone size: .; V gene: TRBV30; D gene: .; CDR3 protein: CAWSVRGSATNEKLFF; CDR3 DNA: TGTGCCTGGAGTGTACGAGGCTCAGCAACTAATGAAAAACTGTTTTTT
J gene: TRBJ2-1; clone size: few; V gene: TRBV19; D gene: .; CDR3 protein: CASSIATLSYNEQFF; CDR3 DNA: TGTGCCAGTAGTATAGCGACCTTATCCTACAATGAGCAGTTCTTC
J gene: TRBJ1-1; clone size: many; V gene: TRBV10-2; D gene: .; CDR3 protein: CASRTAWNTEAFF; CDR3 DNA: TGCGCCAGCAGGACAGCTTGGAACACTGAAGCTTTCTTT
J gene: TRBJ1-2; clone size: few; V gene: TRBV12-3/TRBV12-4; D gene: TRBD1; CDR3 protein: CASSSRGQGGGYTF; CDR3 DNA: TGTGCCAGCAGTTCCCGCGGACAGGGCGGAGGCTACACCTTC
J gene: TRBJ1-5; clone size: few; V gene: TRBV10-1; D gene: .; CDR3 protein: CASSEGSLYSNQPQHF; CDR3 DNA: TGCGCCAGCAGTGAGGGCAGCTTATATAGCAATCAGCCCCAGCATTTT
J gene: TRBJ2-2; clone size: .; V gene: TRBV6-5; D gene: .; CDR3 protein: CASNPLNTGELFF; CDR3 DNA: TGTGCCAGCAACCCTTTGAACACCGGGGAGCTGTTTTTT
J gene: TRBJ2-7; clone size: many; V gene: TRBV3-1; D gene: TRBD2; CDR3 protein: CASSILAGPAAEQYF; CDR3 DNA: TGTGCCAGCAGTATACTAGCGGGCCCGGCAGCGGAGCAGTACTTC
J gene: TRBJ1-5; clone size: .; V gene: TRBV20-1; D gene: .; CDR3 protein: CSADGGNQPQHF; CDR3 DNA: TGCAGTGCGGACGGGGGCAATCAGCCCCAGCATTTT
J gene: TRBJ2-5; clone size: few; V gene: TRBV6-5; D gene: TRBD1; CDR3 protein: CASRDGQGKTQYF; CDR3 DNA: TGTGCCAGCAGAGATGGACAGGGCAAGACCCAGTACTTC
J gene: TRBJ2-2; clone size: few; V gene: TRBV29-1; D gene: .; CDR3 protein: CSVGGSGTGELFF; CDR3 DNA: TGCAGCGTCGGGGGATCGGGCACCGGGGAGCTGTTTTTT
J gene: TRBJ1-2; clone size: many; V gene: TRBV5-1; D gene: .; CDR3 protein: CASSLGQFVYGYTF; CDR3 DNA: TGCGCCAGCAGCTTGGGACAGTTCGTCTATGGCTACACCTTC
J gene: TRBJ2-1; clone size: few; V gene: TRBV5-6; D gene: .; CDR3 protein: CASSFDEMNEQFF; CDR3 DNA: TGTGCCAGCAGCTTCGACGAGATGAATGAGCAGTTCTTC
J gene: TRBJ2-1; clone size: once; V gene: TRBV9; D gene: TRBD2; CDR3 protein: CASGLSGGPGNEQFF; CDR3 DNA: TGTGCCAGCGGCCTTAGCGGGGGGCCAGGCAATGAGCAGTTCTTC
J gene: TRBJ1-1; clone size: few; V gene: TRBV4-1; D gene: .; CDR3 protein: CASSQGVGGPNTEAFF; CDR3 DNA: TGCGCCAGCAGCCAGGGGGTTGGGGGACCGAACACTGAAGCTTTCTTT
J gene: TRBJ1-6; clone size: many; V gene: TRBV3-1; D gene: .; CDR3 protein: CASSLLSSPLHF; CDR3 DNA: TGTGCCAGCAGCCTCCTCTCATCACCCCTCCACTTT
J gene: TRBJ1-4; clone size: many; V gene: TRBV3-1; D gene: .; CDR3 protein: CASSRGRGDEKLFF; CDR3 DNA: TGTGCCAGCAGCCGAGGTAGGGGCGATGAAAAACTGTTTTTT
J gene: TRBJ1-6; clone size: .; V gene: TRBV25-1; D gene: .; CDR3 protein: CASSEYRDMRGSPLHF; CDR3 DNA: TGTGCCAGCAGTGAATATAGGGACATGCGAGGGTCACCCCTCCACTTT
J gene: TRBJ2-5; clone size: .; V gene: TRBV6-1; D gene: .; CDR3 protein: CASNLELQETQYF; CDR3 DNA: TGTGCCAGCAACCTTGAACTCCAAGAGACCCAGTACTTC
J gene: TRBJ2-1; clone size: few; V gene: TRBV10-3; D gene: TRBD1; CDR3 protein: CAIRRDSSYNEQFF; CDR3 DNA: TGTGCCATCAGGAGGGACAGCTCCTACAATGAGCAGTTCTTC
J gene: TRBJ1-5; clone size: .; V gene: TRBV6-2/TRBV6-3; D gene: .; CDR3 protein: CASSYSSTWEPQHF; CDR3 DNA: TGTGCCAGCAGTTACTCAAGTACGTGGGAGCCCCAGCATTTT
J gene: TRBJ2-1; clone size: many; V gene: TRBV11-2; D gene: TRBD2; CDR3 protein: CASSFGTSSGVEQFF; CDR3 DNA: TGTGCCAGCAGCTTCGGGACTAGCAGCGGAGTTGAGCAGTTCTTC
J gene: TRBJ2-2; clone size: few; V gene: TRBV29-1; D gene: .; CDR3 protein: CSVGTSLNTGELFF; CDR3 DNA: TGCAGCGTTGGCACTAGCTTAAACACCGGGGAGCTGTTTTTT
J gene: TRBJ2-3; clone size: .; V gene: TRBV20-1; D gene: TRBD1; CDR3 protein: CSARRDIPGQGDDTQYF; CDR3 DNA: TGCAGTGCTAGACGTGACATACCGGGACAGGGAGACGATACGCAGTATTTT
J gene: TRBJ1-5; clone size: few; V gene: TRBV18; D gene: TRBD1; CDR3 protein: CASSMGTVEKPQHF; CDR3 DNA: TGTGCCAGCTCTATGGGGACAGTCGAGAAGCCCCAGCATTTT
J gene: TRBJ1-1; clone size: many; V gene: TRBV7-9; D gene: .; CDR3 protein: CASSLWGHGMNTEAFF; CDR3 DNA: TGTGCCAGCAGCTTATGGGGACACGGAATGAACACTGAAGCTTTCTTT
J gene: TRBJ1-1; clone size: many; V gene: TRBV29-1; D gene: .; CDR3 protein: CSETQGWSAFF; CDR3 DNA: TGCAGCGAGACTCAGGGATGGTCAGCTTTCTTT
J gene: TRBJ1-1; clone size: .; V gene: TRBV6-5; D gene: .; CDR3 protein: CASSYEGEAFF; CDR3 DNA: TGTGCCAGCAGTTACGAGGGGGAAGCTTTCTTT
J gene: TRBJ1-2; clone size: many; V gene: TRBV5-1; D gene: .; CDR3 protein: CASSEGGYGYTF; CDR3 DNA: TGCGCCAGCAGCGAGGGTGGCTATGGCTACACCTTC
J gene: TRBJ2-3; clone size: .; V gene: TRBV18; D gene: .; CDR3 protein: CASSPGRTDTQYF; CDR3 DNA: TGTGCCAGCTCACCAGGGCGCACAGATACGCAGTATTTT
J gene: TRBJ1-6; clone size: .; V gene: TRBV12-3/TRBV12-4; D gene: TRBD1; CDR3 protein: CASRFRQGVNSPLHF; CDR3 DNA: TGTGCCAGCAGGTTCCGACAGGGGGTAAATTCACCCCTCCACTTT
J gene: TRBJ2-3; clone size: many; V gene: TRBV7-2; D gene: .; CDR3 protein: CASSFRGLSTDTQYF; CDR3 DNA: TGTGCCAGCAGCTTCAGGGGACTAAGCACAGATACGCAGTATTTT
J gene: TRBJ1-5; clone size: many; V gene: TRBV6-5; D gene: .; CDR3 protein: CASTTRRGQPQHF; CDR3 DNA: TGTGCCAGCACCACCCGTCGGGGTCAGCCCCAGCATTTT
J gene: TRBJ2-7; clone size: .; V gene: TRBV5-5; D gene: .; CDR3 protein: CASSSLLGGPYEQYF; CDR3 DNA: TGTGCCAGCAGTTCACTTCTAGGGGGACCCTACGAGCAGTACTTC
J gene: TRBJ2-7; clone size: .; V gene: TRBV6-6; D gene: TRBD1; CDR3 protein: CASGTGDEQYF; CDR3 DNA: TGTGCCAGCGGGACAGGGGACGAGCAGTACTTC
J gene: TRBJ1-5; clone size: few; V gene: TRBV4-2; D gene: .; CDR3 protein: CASSQDEVRSNQPQHF; CDR3 DNA: TGTGCCAGCAGCCAAGATGAGGTCCGGAGCAATCAGCCCCAGCATTTT
J gene: TRBJ2-1; clone size: .; V gene: TRBV29-1; D gene: TRBD2; CDR3 protein: CSLGLEEEQFF; CDR3 DNA: TGCAGCTTGGGACTAGAAGAGGAGCAGTTCTTC
J gene: TRBJ1-6; clone size: few; V gene: TRBV6-5; D gene: .; CDR3 protein: CASRRGDSPLHF; CDR3 DNA: TGTGCCAGCAGACGTGGGGATTCACCCCTCCACTTT
J gene: TRBJ2-5; clone size: .; V gene: TRBV29-1; D gene: .; CDR3 protein: CSVKQVLQETQYF; CDR3 DNA: TGCAGCGTTAAACAGGTCTTACAAGAGACCCAGTACTTC
J gene: TRBJ2-3; clone size: .; V gene: TRBV18; D gene: TRBD2; CDR3 protein: CASSPPTSSEQYF; CDR3 DNA: TGTGCCAGCTCACCACCGACTAGCAGCGAGCAGTATTTT
J gene: TRBJ1-1; clone size: .; V gene: TRBV5-1; D gene: .; CDR3 protein: CASVYIGNGAEAFF; CDR3 DNA: TGCGCCAGCGTTTATATCGGAAATGGCGCTGAAGCTTTCTTT
J gene: TRBJ1-5; clone size: .; V gene: TRBV12-3/TRBV12-4; D gene: TRBD1; CDR3 protein: CASSFSGGHQPQHF; CDR3 DNA: TGTGCCAGCAGTTTCTCAGGGGGCCATCAGCCCCAGCATTTT
J gene: TRBJ2-2; clone size: many; V gene: TRBV7-8; D gene: TRBD2; CDR3 protein: CASRDPGTSFTGELFF; CDR3 DNA: TGTGCCAGCAGGGACCCCGGGACTAGTTTCACCGGGGAGCTGTTTTTT
J gene: TRBJ2-1; clone size: .; V gene: TRBV7-2; D gene: TRBD1; CDR3 protein: CASSLSRDRVHEQFF; CDR3 DNA: TGTGCCAGCAGCTTGTCGAGGGACAGGGTGCATGAGCAGTTCTTC
J gene: TRBJ2-3; clone size: many; V gene: TRBV5-1; D gene: .; CDR3 protein: CASSAATDTQYF; CDR3 DNA: TGCGCCAGCAGCGCCGCCACAGATACGCAGTATTTT